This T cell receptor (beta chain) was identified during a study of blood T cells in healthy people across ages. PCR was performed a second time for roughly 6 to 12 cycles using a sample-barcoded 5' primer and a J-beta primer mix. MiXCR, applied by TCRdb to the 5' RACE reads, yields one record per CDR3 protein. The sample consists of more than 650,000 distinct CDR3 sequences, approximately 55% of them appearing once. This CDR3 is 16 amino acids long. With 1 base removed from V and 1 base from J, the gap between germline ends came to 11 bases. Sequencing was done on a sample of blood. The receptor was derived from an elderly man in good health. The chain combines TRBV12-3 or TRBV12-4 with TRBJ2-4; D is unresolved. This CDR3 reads CASSLVRSRAKNIQYF. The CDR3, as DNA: TGTGCCAGCAGTTTAGTGCGGAGTCGGGCCAAAAACATTCAGTACTTC.